The clone carrying this TCR beta chain was detected ten times or more. Investigators profiled TCR beta VDJ and CDR3 from genomic DNA template. TCRdb re-called the reads with MiXCR, one entry per CDR3 protein. The data contain under 200,000 distinct CDR3 sequences, 48% of them singletons. This sample was taken from a study of CD8+CD57+ T cells in acquired aplastic anemia. The V gene's germline CDR1 is SGHAT and CDR2 FQNNGV. Trimming took off 5 bases at V and 8 bases at J, with 19 bases between the two ends. The CDR3 has 15 amino acids. CD8+CD57+ cell expansion had been shown by flow cytometry in patients chosen for sequencing.

This receptor was taken from a human donor with aplastic anemia. What was sequenced was sorted CD4+, CD8+, or CD8+CD57+ T cells (not recorded which) from PBMCs. The chain joins TRBV11-2 to TRBJ2-4, with D possibly matching TRBD2 (7 bases). The CDR3 region is CASSDPRGASDIQYF. The CDR3, as DNA: TGTGCCAGCAGCGACCCTCGGGGGGCAAGTGACATTCAGTACTTC.